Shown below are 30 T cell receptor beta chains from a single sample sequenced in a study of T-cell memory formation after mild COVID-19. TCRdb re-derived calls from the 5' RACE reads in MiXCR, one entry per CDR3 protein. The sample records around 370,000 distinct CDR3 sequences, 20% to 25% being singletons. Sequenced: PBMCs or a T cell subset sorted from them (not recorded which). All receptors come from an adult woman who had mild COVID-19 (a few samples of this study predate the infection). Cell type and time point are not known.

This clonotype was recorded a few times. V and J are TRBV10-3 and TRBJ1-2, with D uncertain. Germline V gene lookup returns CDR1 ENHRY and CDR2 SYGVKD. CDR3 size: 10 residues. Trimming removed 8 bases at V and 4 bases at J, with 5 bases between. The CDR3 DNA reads TGTGCCATCGAGACCTATGGCTACACCTTC. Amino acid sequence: CAIETYGYTF.

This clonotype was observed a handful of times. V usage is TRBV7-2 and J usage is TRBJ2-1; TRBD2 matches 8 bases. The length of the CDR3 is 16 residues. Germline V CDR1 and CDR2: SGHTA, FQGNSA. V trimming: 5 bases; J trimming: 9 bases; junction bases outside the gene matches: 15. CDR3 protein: CASSQWVSGRRSEQFF. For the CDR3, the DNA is TGTGCCAGCAGCCAGTGGGTCAGCGGGAGAAGGAGTGAGCAGTTCTTC.

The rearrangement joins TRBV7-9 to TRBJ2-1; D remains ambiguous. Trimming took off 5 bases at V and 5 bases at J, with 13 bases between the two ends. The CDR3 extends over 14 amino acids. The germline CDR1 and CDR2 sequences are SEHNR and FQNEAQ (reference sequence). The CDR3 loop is CASSSVVFDNEQFF. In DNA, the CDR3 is TGTGCCAGCAGCAGTGTGGTGTTTGACAATGAGCAGTTCTTC.

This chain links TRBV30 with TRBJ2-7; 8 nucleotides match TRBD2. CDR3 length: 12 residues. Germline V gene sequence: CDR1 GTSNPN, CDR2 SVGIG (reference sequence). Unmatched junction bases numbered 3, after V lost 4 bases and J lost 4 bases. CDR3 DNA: TGTGCCTGGATCGGGGGGGGATACGAGCAGTACTTC. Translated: CAWIGGGYEQYF.

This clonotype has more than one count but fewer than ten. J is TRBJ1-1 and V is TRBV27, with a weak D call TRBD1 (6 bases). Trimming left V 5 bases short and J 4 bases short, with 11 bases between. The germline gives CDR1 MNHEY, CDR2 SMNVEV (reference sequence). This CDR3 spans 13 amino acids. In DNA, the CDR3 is TGTGCCAGCAGTCTCGGGGGGCTCACTGAAGCTTTCTTT. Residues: CASSLGGLTEAFF.

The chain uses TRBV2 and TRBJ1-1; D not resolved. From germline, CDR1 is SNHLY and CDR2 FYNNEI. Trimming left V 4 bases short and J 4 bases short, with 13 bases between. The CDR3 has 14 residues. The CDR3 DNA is TGTGCCAGCAGTGTGCTGGTTGCGAGCACTGAAGCTTTCTTT. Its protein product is CASSVLVASTEAFF.

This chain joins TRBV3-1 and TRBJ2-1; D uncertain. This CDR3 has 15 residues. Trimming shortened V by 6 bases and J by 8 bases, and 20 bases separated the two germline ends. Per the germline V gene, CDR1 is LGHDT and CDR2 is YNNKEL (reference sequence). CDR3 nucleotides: TGTGCCAGCAGTAAAAGGGCCTCCAAGTCCGATGAGCAGTTCTTC. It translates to CASSKRASKSDEQFF.

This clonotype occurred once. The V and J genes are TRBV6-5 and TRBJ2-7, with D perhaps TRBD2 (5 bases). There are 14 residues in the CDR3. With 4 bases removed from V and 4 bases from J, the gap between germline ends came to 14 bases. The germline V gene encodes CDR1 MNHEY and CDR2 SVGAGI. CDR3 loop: CASSSTTNLYEQYF. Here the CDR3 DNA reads TGTGCCAGCAGTTCTACGACTAATTTGTACGAGCAGTACTTC.

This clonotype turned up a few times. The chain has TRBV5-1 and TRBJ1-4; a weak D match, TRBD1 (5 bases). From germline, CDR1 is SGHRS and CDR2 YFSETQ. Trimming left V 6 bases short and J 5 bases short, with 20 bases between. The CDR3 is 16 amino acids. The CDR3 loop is CASTDLRGGANEKLFF. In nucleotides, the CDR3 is TGCGCCAGCACCGATTTGCGGGGGGGAGCCAATGAAAAACTGTTTTTT.

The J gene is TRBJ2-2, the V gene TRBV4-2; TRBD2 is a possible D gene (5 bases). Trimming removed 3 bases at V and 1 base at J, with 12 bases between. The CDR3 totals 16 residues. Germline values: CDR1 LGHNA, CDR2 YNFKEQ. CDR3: CASSQLREQNTGELFF. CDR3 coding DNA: TGTGCCAGCAGCCAGCTTCGGGAACAGAACACCGGGGAGCTGTTTTTT.

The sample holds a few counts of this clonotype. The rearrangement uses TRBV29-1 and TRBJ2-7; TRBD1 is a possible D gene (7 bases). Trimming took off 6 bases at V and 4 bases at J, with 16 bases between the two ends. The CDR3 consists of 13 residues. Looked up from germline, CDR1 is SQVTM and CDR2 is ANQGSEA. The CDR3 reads CSVRTGGGYEQYF. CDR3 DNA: TGCAGCGTGCGGACAGGAGGAGGGTACGAGCAGTACTTC.

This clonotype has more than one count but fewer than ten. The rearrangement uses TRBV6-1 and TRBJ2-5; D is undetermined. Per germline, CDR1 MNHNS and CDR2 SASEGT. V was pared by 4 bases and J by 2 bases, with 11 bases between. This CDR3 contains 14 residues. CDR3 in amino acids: CASSAQTRQETQYF. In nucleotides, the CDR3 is TGTGCCAGCAGTGCCCAGACAAGACAAGAGACCCAGTACTTC.

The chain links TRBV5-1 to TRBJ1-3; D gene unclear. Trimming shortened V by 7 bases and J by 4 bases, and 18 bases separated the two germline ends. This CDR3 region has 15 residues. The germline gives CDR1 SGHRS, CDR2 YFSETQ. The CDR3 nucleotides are TGCGCCAGCTCAGCTTCGGCCAGCAGGGGAAACACCATATATTTT. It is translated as CASSASASRGNTIYF.

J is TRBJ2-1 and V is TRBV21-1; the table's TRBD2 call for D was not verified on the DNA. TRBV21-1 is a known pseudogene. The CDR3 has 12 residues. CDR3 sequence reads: CASSARLHGLAF. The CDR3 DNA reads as TGTGCCAGCAGCGCCAGACTACACGGGTTGGCTTTC.

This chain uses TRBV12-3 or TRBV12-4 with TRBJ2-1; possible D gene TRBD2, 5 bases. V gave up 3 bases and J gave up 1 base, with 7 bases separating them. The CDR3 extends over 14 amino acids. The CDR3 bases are TGTGCCAGCAGTTTCGGGGAATCCTACAATGAGCAGTTCTTC. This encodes CASSFGESYNEQFF.

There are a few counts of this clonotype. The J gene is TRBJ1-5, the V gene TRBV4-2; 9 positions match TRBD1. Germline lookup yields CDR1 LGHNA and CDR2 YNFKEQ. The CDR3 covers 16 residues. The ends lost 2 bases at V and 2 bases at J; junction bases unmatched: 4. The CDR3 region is CASSQKQGAGNQPQHF. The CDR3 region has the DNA TGTGCCAGCAGCCAAAAACAGGGGGCAGGCAATCAGCCCCAGCATTTT.

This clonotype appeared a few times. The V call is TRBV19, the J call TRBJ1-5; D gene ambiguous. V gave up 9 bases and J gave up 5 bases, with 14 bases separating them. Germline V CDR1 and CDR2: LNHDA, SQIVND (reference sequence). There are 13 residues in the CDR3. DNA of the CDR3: TGTGCCAGCTTGGGAGAGGGCCATCAGCCCCAGCATTTT. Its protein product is CASLGEGHQPQHF. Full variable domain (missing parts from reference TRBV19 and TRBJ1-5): DGGITQSPKYLFRKEGQNVTLSCEQNLNHDAMYWYRQDPGQGLRLIYYSQIVNDFQKGDIAEGYSVSREKKESFPLTVTSAQKNPTAFYLCASLGEGHQPQHFGDGTRLSIL.

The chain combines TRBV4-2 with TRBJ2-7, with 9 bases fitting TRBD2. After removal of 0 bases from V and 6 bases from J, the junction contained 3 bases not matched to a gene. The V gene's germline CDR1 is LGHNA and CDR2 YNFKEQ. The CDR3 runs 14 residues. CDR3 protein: CASSQDASGTEQYF. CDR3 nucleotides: TGTGCCAGCAGCCAAGATGCTAGCGGGACCGAGCAGTACTTC.

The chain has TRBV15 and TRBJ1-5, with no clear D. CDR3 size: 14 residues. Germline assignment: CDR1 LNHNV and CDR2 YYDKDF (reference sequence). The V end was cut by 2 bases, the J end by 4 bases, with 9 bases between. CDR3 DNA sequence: TGTGCCACCAGCAGAAAACAAGGTAATCAGCCCCAGCATTTT. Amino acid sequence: CATSRKQGNQPQHF.

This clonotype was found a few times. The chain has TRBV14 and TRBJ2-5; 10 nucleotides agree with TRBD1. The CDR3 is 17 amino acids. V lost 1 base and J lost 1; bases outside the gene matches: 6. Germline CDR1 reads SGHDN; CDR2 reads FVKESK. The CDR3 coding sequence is TGTGCCAGCAGCCAAGGTTGGGGACAGGGGAGCCAAGAGACCCAGTACTTC. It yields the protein CASSQGWGQGSQETQYF. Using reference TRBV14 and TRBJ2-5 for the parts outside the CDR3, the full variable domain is EAGVTQFPSHSVIEKGQTVTLRCDPISGHDNLYWYRRVMGKEIKFLLHFVKESKQDESGMPNNRFLAERTGGTYSTLKVQPAELEDSGVYFCASSQGWGQGSQETQYFGPGTRLLVL.

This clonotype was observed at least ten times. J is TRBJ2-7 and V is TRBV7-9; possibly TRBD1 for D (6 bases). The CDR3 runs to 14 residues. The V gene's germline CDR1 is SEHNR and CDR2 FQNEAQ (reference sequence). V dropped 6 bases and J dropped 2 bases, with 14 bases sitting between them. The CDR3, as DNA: TGTGCCAGCAGGCCAAATGGACAGACCTACGAGCAGTACTTC. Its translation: CASRPNGQTYEQYF.

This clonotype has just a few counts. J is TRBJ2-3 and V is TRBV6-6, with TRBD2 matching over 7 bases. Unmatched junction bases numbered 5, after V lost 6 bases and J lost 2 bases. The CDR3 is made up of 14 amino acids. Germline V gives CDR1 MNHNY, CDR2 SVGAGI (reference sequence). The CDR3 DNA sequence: TGTGCCAGCAGGAGCCGGGACTACACAGATACGCAGTATTTT. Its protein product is CASRSRDYTDTQYF.

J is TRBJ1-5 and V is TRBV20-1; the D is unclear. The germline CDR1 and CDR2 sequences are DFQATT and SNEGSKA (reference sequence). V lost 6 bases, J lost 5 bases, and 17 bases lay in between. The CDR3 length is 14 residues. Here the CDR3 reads CSAKRKGPDQPQHF. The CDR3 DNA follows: TGCAGTGCCAAGAGGAAAGGGCCGGATCAGCCCCAGCATTTT.

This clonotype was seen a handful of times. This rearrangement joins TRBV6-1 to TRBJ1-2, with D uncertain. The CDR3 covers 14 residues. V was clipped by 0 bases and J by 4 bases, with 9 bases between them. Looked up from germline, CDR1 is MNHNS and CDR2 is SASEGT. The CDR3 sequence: CASSEAKQTYGYTF. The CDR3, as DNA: TGTGCCAGCAGTGAAGCAAAACAGACCTATGGCTACACCTTC.

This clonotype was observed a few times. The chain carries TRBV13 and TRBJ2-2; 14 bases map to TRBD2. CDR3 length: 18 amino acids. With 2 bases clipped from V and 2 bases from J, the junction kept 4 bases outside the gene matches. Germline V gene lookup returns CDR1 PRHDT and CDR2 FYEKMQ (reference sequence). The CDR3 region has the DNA TGTGCCAGCAGCTTATTCGGGACTAGCGGGGGAAACACCGGGGAGCTGTTTTTT. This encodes CASSLFGTSGGNTGELFF.

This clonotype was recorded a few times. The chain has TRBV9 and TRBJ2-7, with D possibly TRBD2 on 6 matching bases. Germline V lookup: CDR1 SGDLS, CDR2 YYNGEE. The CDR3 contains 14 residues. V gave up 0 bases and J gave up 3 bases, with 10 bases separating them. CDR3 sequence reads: CASSVGGEGYEQYF. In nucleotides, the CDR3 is TGTGCCAGCAGCGTAGGCGGGGAAGGCTACGAGCAGTACTTC.

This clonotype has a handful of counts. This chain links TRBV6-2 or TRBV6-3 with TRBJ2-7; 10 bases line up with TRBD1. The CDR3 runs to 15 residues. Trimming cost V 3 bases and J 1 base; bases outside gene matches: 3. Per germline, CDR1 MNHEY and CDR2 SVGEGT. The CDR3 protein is CASSYGTGASYEQYF. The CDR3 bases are TGTGCCAGCAGTTATGGGACAGGGGCTTCCTACGAGCAGTACTTC.

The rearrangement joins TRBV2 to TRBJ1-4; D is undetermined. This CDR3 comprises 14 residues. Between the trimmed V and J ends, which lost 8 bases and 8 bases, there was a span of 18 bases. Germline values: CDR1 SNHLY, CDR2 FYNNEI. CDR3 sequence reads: CASFFPGSEEKLFF. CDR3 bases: TGTGCCAGCTTTTTTCCTGGGTCTGAGGAAAAACTGTTTTTT.

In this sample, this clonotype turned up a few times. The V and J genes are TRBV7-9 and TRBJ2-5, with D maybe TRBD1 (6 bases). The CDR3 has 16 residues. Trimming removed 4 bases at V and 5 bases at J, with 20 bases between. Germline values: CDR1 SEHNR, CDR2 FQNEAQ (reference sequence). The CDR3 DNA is TGTGCCAGCAGCTCAGTACCAGACAGGCGAGGGGAGACCCAGTACTTC. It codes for CASSSVPDRRGETQYF.

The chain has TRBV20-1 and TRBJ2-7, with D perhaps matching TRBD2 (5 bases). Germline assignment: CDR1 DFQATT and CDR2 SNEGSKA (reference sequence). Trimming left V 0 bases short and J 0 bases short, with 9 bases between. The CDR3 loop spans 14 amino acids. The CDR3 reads CSARDEAGSYEQYF. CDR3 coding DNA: TGCAGTGCTAGAGATGAGGCGGGCTCCTACGAGCAGTACTTC.